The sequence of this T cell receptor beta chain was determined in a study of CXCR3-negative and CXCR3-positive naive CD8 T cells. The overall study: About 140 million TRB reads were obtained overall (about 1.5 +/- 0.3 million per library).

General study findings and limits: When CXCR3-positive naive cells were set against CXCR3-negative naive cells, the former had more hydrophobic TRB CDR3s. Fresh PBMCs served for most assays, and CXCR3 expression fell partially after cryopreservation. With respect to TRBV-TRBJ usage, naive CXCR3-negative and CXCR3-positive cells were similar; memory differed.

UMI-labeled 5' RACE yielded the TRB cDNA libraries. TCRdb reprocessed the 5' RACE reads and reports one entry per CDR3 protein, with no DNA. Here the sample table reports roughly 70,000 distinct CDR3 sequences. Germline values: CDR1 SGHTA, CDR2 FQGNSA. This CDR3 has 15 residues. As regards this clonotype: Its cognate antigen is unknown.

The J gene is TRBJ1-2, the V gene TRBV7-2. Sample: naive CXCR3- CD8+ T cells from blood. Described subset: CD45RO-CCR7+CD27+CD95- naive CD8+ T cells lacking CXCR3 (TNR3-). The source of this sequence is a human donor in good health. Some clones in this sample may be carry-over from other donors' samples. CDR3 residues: CASSLVSAGGDGYTF.